The 20 T cell receptor beta chains below all came from one sample that was sequenced in a study of cytomegalovirus exposure and HLA in healthy donors. The PCR was carried out with 60 Vbeta primers and 13 Jbeta primers. The protocol was immunoSEQ multiplex PCR, while the TCRdb copy is restricted to in-frame clones and leaves out a portion. This table holds about 200,000 clones, 82% found once. The specimen was PBMCs. These receptors came from a woman between 40 and 50 years old in good health and CMV-seronegative.

J is TRBJ2-1 and V is TRBV27, with 12 bases matching TRBD1. V was pared by 6 bases and J by 9 bases, with 9 bases of the junction left unmatched. Germline V CDR1 and CDR2: MNHEY, SMNVEV (reference sequence). The length of the CDR3 is 15 residues. The CDR3 is CASRTGTGGYAEQFF. The DNA for the CDR3 is TGTGCCAGCAGAACCGGGACAGGGGGCTACGCTGAGCAGTTCTTC.

The chain uses TRBV13 and TRBJ1-1; 8 bases map to TRBD1. V trimming: 5 bases; J trimming: 5 bases; junction bases outside the gene matches: 7. The CDR3 totals 14 residues. From germline, CDR1 is PRHDT and CDR2 FYEKMQ (reference sequence). CDR3 coding DNA: TGTGCCAGCAGCGAGTACAGGGGGGGAACTGAAGCTTTCTTT. Translating gives CASSEYRGGTEAFF.

The sample holds a few counts of this clone. The chain joins TRBV7-9 to TRBJ1-4; TRBD1 agrees at 8 bases. V dropped 3 bases and J dropped 5; count of bases not matched to a gene: 8. Germline V gene lookup returns CDR1 SEHNR and CDR2 FQNEAQ (reference sequence). This CDR3 region has 16 residues. The CDR3 region has the DNA TGTGCCAGCAGCTTGACAGGGGACCTCCGGAATGAAAAACTGTTTTTT. Protein sequence: CASSLTGDLRNEKLFF.

The chain employs TRBV7-9 and TRBJ2-7; 9 bases are shared with TRBD2. Trimming cost V 7 bases and J 4 bases; bases outside gene matches: 11. This CDR3 is built from 15 residues. Germline-derived CDR1 and CDR2 are SEHNR and FQNEAQ (reference sequence). The CDR3 is CASISRGGREYEQYF. CDR3 sequence (DNA): TGTGCCAGCATCTCTAGAGGCGGGAGGGAATACGAGCAGTACTTC. The whole variable domain, remainder taken from reference TRBV7-9 and TRBJ2-7, is DTGVSQNPRHKITKRGQNVTFRCDPISEHNRLYWYRQTLGQGPEFLTYFQNEAQLEKSRLLSDRFSAERPKGSFSTLEIQRTEQGDSAMYLCASISRGGREYEQYFGPGTRLTVT.

J is TRBJ2-1 and V is TRBV6-5; possibly TRBD2 for D (5 bases). Deletions cut 0 bases from V and 8 bases from J, with 11 bases between. The CDR3 spans 14 residues. Germline CDR1 and CDR2: MNHEY and SVGAGI. The CDR3 region has the DNA TGTGCCAGCAGTTACTCGGAGGCCACCGATGAGCAGTTCTTC. This sequence encodes CASSYSEATDEQFF.

The V call is TRBV11-2, the J call TRBJ1-5; D might be TRBD1 (6 bases). CDR3 length: 15 residues. Trimming shortened V by 5 bases and J by 0 bases, and 11 bases separated the two germline ends. Germline lookup yields CDR1 SGHAT and CDR2 FQNNGV. The CDR3 sequence: CASSPGDLSNQPQHF. In DNA, the CDR3 is TGTGCCAGCAGCCCAGGGGACCTTAGCAATCAGCCCCAGCATTTT.

This CDR3 reads CASMTGTNTGELFF. As DNA, the CDR3 is TGTGCCAGCATGACAGGGACCAACACCGGGGAGCTGTTTTTT. The chain is built from TRBV2 and TRBJ2-2; 7 bases align to TRBD1. The J segment lost 2 bases and the V segment lost 7 bases, leaving 4 bases of the junction unmatched. Germline V gene data show CDR1 as SNHLY and CDR2 as FYNNEI. The CDR3 is 14 residues long.

The genes are TRBV4-1 and TRBJ2-5; 11 nucleotides align to TRBD2. The DNA end favors TRBJ2-7, so the J call may be wrong. The CDR3 contains 14 residues. The germline CDR1 and CDR2 sequences are MGHRA and YSYEKL. Written as DNA, the CDR3 is TGCGCCAGCAGCCTAGCGGGAGGGCCAAACGAGCAGTACTTC. It specifies CASSLAGGPNEQYF.

V is TRBV2 and J is TRBJ1-2; D is ambiguous. V was pared by 6 bases and J by 7 bases, with 9 bases between. Germline V gives CDR1 SNHLY, CDR2 FYNNEI. The CDR3 length is 11 residues. Here the CDR3 DNA reads TGTGCCAGCAGCCAGGACTCTGGCTACACCTTC. Its translation: CASSQDSGYTF.

This chain links TRBV19 with TRBJ2-3; no clear D. This CDR3 has 13 amino acids. V was clipped by 7 bases and J by 6 bases, with 14 bases between them. Germline assignment: CDR1 LNHDA and CDR2 SQIVND (reference sequence). In DNA form, the CDR3 reads TGTGCCAGTACCACTGCTCCATACGATACGCAGTATTTT. It encodes CASTTAPYDTQYF.

The chain is built from TRBV18 and TRBJ2-1; TRBD1 agrees at 9 bases. There are 14 residues in the CDR3. Germline V gives CDR1 KGHSH, CDR2 LQKENI. The V and J ends lost 4 bases and 7 bases, in that order; junction bases with no gene match: 5. The CDR3 reads CASSRGQGRNEQFF. The DNA of the CDR3 is TGTGCCAGCTCACGGGGACAGGGTAGAAATGAGCAGTTCTTC. The full variable domain, completed using reference TRBV18 and TRBJ2-1, is NAGVMQNPRHLVRRRGQEARLRCSPMKGHSHVYWYRQLPEEGLKFMVYLQKENIIDESGMPKERFSAEFPKEGPSILRIQQVVRGDSAAYFCASSRGQGRNEQFFGPGTRLTVL.

This rearrangement joins TRBV28 to TRBJ1-5, with 9 bases that match TRBD1. After removal of 3 bases from V and 2 bases from J, the junction contained 14 bases not matched to a gene. CDR1 MDHEN and CDR2 SYDVKM come from the germline V gene. This CDR3 comprises 19 residues. CDR3 protein: CASSLYSGTGRAGNQPQHF. The CDR3 nucleotides read TGTGCCAGCAGTTTGTACTCCGGGACAGGGAGGGCCGGCAATCAGCCCCAGCATTTT.

This chain connects TRBV7-3 to TRBJ1-1, with 7 bases aligning to TRBD1. This CDR3 spans 13 amino acids. Trimming cost V 3 bases and J 4 bases; bases outside gene matches: 2. Looked up from germline, CDR1 is SGHTA and CDR2 is FQGTGA. The CDR3 bases are TGTGCCAGCAGCTTCACAGGGGCCACTGAAGCTTTCTTT. This codes for CASSFTGATEAFF. Based on the CDR3 plus reference TRBV7-3 and TRBJ1-1, the full variable domain is GAGVSQTPSNKVTEKGKYVELRCDPISGHTALYWYRQSLGQGPEFLIYFQGTGAADDSGLPNDRFFAVRPEGSVSTLKIQRTERGDSAVYLCASSFTGATEAFFGQGTRLTVV.

The V and J genes are TRBV5-1 and TRBJ1-1; 8 bases are a match to TRBD1. V lost 4 bases to trimming and J lost 0 bases; unmatched junction nucleotides: 8. This CDR3 region has 16 residues. CDR1 is SGHRS and CDR2 is YFSETQ in the germline V gene. The CDR3 sequence: CASSADRGWMNTEAFF. In DNA form, the CDR3 reads TGCGCCAGCAGCGCTGACAGGGGCTGGATGAACACTGAAGCTTTCTTT.

The V gene is TRBV10-3, the J gene TRBJ2-1; 10 bases are shared with TRBD2. Germline CDR1 and CDR2: ENHRY and SYGVKD. Losses at the gene ends were 5 bases for V and 2 bases for J; bases not matched to a gene: 3. CDR3 length: 15 residues. The CDR3 region is CAISSGTSAYNEQFF. CDR3 DNA sequence: TGTGCCATCAGTTCCGGGACTAGCGCCTACAATGAGCAGTTCTTC.

The rearrangement joins TRBV14 to TRBJ2-2; D is unresolved. The CDR3 is 13 residues long. In germline, CDR1 is SGHDN, CDR2 FVKESK. The ends were cut back, 4 bases at V and 2 bases at J, with 5 bases in the middle. The DNA for the CDR3 is TGTGCCAGCAGCCGCGTCAACACCGGGGAGCTGTTTTTT. Translating gives CASSRVNTGELFF.

This chain joins TRBV7-2 and TRBJ2-5, with 8 bases fitting TRBD2. Germline V gene data show CDR1 as SGHTA and CDR2 as FQGNSA. The CDR3 consists of 18 residues. V was pared by 1 base and J by 4 bases, with 14 bases of the junction left unmatched. DNA of the CDR3: TGTGCCAGCAGCTTAGGGGGCTCTGCGGTAGCGGGATTAGAGACCCAGTACTTC. This sequence encodes CASSLGGSAVAGLETQYF.

This chain joins TRBV28 and TRBJ1-4; a possible D gene is TRBD1 (6 bases). Trimming left V 3 bases short and J 3 bases short, with 14 bases between. Germline V gene data show CDR1 as MDHEN and CDR2 as SYDVKM. CDR3 length: 16 amino acids. CDR3 region: CASSFGGGVANEKLFF. In DNA, the CDR3 is TGTGCCAGCAGTTTTGGGGGGGGCGTAGCTAATGAAAAACTGTTTTTT.

The rearrangement links TRBV10-3 to TRBJ2-1; D possibly corresponds to TRBD1 (6 bases). The V end lost 11 bases, the J end lost 8 bases, and 13 bases lay between the germline ends. Germline V CDR1 and CDR2: ENHRY, SYGVKD. This CDR3 has 11 amino acids. The CDR3 nucleotides are TGTGCCGTCTTGCAGGGGTATGAGCAGTTCTTC. This gives the protein CAVLQGYEQFF.

The J gene is TRBJ2-3, the V gene TRBV6-5; 9 bases agree with TRBD1. Germline loops: CDR1 MNHEY, CDR2 SVGAGI. J was trimmed by 3 bases and V by 4 bases; bases with no gene match: 8. This CDR3 region has 16 residues. CDR3 coding DNA: TGTGCCAGCAGTTCCGACCTTGGGACAGGGACAGATACGCAGTATTTT. It is translated as CASSSDLGTGTDTQYF.